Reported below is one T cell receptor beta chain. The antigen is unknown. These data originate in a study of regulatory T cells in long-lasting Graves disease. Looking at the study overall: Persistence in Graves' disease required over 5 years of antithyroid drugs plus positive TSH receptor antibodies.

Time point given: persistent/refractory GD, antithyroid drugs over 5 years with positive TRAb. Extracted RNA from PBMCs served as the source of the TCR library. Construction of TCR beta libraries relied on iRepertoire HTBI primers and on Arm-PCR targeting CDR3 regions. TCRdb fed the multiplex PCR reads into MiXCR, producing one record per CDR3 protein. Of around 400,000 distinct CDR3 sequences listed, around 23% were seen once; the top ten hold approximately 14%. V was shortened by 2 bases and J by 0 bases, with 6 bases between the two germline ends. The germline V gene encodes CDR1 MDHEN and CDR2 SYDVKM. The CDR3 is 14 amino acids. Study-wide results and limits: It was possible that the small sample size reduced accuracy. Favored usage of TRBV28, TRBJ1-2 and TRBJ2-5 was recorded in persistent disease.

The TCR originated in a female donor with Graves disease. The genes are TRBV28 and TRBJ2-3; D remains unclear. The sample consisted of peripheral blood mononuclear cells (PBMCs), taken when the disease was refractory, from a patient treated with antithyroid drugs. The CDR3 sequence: CASSLIASTDTQYF. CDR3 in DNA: TGTGCCAGCAGTTTAATCGCTAGCACAGATACGCAGTATTTT.